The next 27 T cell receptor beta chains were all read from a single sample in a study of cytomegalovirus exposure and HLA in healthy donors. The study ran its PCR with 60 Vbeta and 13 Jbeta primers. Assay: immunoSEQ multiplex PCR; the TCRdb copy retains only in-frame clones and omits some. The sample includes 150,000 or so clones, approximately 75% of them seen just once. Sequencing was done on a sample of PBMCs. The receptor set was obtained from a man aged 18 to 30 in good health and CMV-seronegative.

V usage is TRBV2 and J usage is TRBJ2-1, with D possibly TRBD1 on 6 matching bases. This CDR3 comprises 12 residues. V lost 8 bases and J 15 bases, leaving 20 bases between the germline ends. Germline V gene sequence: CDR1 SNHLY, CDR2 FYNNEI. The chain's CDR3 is CASESTGTIPFF. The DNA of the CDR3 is TGTGCCAGCGAATCGACCGGGACAATCCCGTTCTTC.

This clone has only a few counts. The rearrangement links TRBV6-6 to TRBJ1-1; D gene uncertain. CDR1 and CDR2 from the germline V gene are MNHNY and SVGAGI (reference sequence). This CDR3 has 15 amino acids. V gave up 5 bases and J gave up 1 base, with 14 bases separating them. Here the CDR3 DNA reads TGTGCCAGCAGTCCAGGTGGGGAGGGGAACACTGAAGCTTTCTTT. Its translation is CASSPGGEGNTEAFF.

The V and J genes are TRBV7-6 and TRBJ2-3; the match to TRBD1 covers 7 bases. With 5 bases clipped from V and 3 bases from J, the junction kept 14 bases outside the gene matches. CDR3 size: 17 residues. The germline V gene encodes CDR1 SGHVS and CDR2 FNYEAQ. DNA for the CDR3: TGTGCCAGCAGCACTTACCCCGGGACAGATGGGACAGATACGCAGTATTTT. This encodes CASSTYPGTDGTDTQYF.

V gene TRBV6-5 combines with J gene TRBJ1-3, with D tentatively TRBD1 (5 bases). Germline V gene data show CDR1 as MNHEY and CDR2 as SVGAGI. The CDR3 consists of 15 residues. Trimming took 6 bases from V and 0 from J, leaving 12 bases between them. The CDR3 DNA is TGTGCCAGCAGAGAACAGGACCACTCTGGAAACACCATATATTTT. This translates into CASREQDHSGNTIYF.

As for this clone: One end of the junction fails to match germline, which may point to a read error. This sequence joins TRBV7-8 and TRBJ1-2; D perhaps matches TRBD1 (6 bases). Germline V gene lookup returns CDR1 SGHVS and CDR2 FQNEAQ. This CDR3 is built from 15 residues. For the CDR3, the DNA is TGTGCCAGCGGCTTAGAAGGAACAGGGTCCCTATCCTACACCTTC. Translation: CASGLEGTGSLSYTF.

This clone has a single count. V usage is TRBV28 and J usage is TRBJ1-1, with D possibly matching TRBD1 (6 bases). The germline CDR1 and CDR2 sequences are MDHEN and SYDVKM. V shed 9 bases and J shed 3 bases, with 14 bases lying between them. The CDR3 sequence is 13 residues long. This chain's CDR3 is CASGQGFYTEAFF. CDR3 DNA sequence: TGTGCCAGTGGGCAGGGGTTTTACACTGAAGCTTTCTTT. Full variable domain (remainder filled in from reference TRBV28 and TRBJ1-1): DVKVTQSSRYLVKRTGEKVFLECVQDMDHENMFWYRQDPGLGLRLIYFSYDVKMKEKGDIPEGYSVSREKKERFSLILESASTNQTSMYLCASGQGFYTEAFFGQGTRLTVV.

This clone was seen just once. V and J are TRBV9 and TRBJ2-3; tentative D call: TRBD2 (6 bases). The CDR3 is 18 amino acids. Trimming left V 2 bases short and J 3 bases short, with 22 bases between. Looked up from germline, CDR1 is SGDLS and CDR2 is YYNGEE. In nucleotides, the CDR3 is TGTGCCAGCAGCGTGGAGTTTAGTGGGGGAGGAAGGACAGATACGCAGTATTTT. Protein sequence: CASSVEFSGGGRTDTQYF. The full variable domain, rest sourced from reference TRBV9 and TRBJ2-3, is DSGVTQTPKHLITATGQRVTLRCSPRSGDLSVYWYQQSLDQGLQFLIQYYNGEERAKGNILERFSAQQFPDLHSELNLSSLELGDSALYFCASSVEFSGGGRTDTQYFGPGTRLTVL.

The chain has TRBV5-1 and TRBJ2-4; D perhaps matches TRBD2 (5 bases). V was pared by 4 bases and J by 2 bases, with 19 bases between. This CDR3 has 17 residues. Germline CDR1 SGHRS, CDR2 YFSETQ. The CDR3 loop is CASSSYWGVGSKNIQYF. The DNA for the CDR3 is TGCGCCAGCAGCAGCTACTGGGGAGTCGGATCCAAAAACATTCAGTACTTC.

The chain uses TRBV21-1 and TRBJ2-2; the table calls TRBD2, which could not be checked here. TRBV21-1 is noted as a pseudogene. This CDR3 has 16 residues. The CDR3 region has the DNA TGTGCCAGCAGCAAAGAAGTGGGGGGAAACACCGGGGAGCTGTTTTTT. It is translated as CASSKEVGGNTGELFF.

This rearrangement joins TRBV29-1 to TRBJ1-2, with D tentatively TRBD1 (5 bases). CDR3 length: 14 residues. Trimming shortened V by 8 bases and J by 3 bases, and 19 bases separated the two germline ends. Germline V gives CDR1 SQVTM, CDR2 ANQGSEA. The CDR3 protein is CSTAVRGRDYGYTF. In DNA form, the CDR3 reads TGCAGCACCGCGGTTAGGGGCCGTGACTATGGCTACACCTTC.

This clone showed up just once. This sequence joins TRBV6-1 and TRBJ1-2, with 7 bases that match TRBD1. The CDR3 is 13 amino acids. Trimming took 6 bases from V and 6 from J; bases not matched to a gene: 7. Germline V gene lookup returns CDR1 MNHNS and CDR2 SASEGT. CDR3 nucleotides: TGTGCCAGCAGCTCGGGACAGAGGAATGGCTACACCTTC. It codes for CASSSGQRNGYTF.

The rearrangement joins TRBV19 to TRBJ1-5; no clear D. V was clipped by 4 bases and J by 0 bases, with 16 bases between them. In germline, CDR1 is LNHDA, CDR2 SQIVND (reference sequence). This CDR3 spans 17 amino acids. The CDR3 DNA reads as TGTGCCAGTAGTAGCCGGGAGGGCCTATATAGCAATCAGCCCCAGCATTTT. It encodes CASSSREGLYSNQPQHF.

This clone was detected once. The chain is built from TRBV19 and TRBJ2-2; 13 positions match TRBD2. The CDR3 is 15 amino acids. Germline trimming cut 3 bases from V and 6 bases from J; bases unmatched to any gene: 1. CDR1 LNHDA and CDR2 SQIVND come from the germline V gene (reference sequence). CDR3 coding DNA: TGTGCCAGTAGTATTACTAGCGGGGGGGCCGGGGAGCTGTTTTTT. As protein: CASSITSGGAGELFF.

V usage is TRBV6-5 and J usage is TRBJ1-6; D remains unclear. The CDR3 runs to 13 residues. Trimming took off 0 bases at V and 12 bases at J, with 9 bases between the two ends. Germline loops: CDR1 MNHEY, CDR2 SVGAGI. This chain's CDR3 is CASSYSAERPLHF. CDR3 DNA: TGTGCCAGCAGTTACTCCGCGGAACGACCCCTCCACTTT.

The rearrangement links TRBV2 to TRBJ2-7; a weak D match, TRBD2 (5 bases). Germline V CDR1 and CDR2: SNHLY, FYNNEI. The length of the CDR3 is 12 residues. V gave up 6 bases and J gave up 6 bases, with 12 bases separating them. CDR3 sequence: CASSQSRGEQYF. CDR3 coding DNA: TGTGCCAGCAGCCAAAGCCGGGGCGAGCAGTACTTC.

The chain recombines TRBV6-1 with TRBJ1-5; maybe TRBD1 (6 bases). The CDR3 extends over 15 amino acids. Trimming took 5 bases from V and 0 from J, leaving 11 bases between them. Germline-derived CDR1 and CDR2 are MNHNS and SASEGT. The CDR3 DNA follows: TGTGCCAGCAGTATCCAACAGGGTAGCAATCAGCCCCAGCATTTT. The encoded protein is CASSIQQGSNQPQHF.

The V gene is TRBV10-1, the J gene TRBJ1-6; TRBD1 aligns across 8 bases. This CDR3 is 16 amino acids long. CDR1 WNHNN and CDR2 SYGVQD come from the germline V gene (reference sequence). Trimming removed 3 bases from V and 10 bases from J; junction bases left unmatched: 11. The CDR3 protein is CASSDSTGTGRSPLHF. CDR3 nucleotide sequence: TGCGCCAGCAGTGACTCCACCGGGACAGGCCGGTCACCCCTCCACTTT.

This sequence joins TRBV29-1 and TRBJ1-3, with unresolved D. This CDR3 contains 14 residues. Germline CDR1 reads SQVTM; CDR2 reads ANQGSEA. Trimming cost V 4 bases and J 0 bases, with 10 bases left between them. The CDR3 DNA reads TGCAGCGTTGCCGAGAGCTACTCTGGAAACACCATATATTTT. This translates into CSVAESYSGNTIYF.

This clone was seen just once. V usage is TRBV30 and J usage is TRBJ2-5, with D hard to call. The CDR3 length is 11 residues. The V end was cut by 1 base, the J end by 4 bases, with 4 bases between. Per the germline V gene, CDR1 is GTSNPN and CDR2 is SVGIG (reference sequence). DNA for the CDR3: TGTGCCTGGAGTGGCGGAGAGACCCAGTACTTC. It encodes CAWSGGETQYF.

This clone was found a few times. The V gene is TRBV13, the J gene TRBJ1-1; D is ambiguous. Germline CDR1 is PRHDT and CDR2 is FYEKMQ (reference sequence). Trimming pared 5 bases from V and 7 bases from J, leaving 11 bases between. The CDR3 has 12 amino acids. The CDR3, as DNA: TGTGCCAGCAGCACGGGTAGAATTGAAGCTTTCTTT. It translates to CASSTGRIEAFF.

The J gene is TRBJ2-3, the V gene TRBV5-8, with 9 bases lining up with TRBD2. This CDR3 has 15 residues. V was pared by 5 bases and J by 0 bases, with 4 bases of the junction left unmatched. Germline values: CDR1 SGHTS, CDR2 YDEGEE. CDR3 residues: CASRARGGSTDTQYF. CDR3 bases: TGTGCCAGCAGAGCGCGGGGGGGGAGCACAGATACGCAGTATTTT.

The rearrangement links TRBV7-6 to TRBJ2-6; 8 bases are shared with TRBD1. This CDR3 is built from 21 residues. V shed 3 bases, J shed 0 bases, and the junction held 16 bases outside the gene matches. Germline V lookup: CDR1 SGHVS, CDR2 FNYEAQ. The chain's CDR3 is CASSFGSIRDRFFSGANVLTF. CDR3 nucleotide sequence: TGTGCCAGCAGCTTTGGTTCAATCCGGGACAGGTTTTTCTCTGGGGCCAACGTCCTGACTTTC.

The CDR3 loop is CASTLGQLEYSPLHF. In DNA form, the CDR3 reads TGTGCCAGCACCTTGGGACAGTTGGAATATTCACCCCTCCACTTT. The V and J genes are TRBV7-9 and TRBJ1-6, with TRBD1 matching 7 bases. V gave up 7 bases and J gave up 8 bases; unmatched junction bases: 11. The CDR3 runs 15 residues. The germline V gene encodes CDR1 SEHNR and CDR2 FQNEAQ (reference sequence). The full variable domain, its missing parts supplied by reference TRBV7-9 and TRBJ1-6, is DTGVSQNPRHKITKRGQNVTFRCDPISEHNRLYWYRQTLGQGPEFLTYFQNEAQLEKSRLLSDRFSAERPKGSFSTLEIQRTEQGDSAMYLCASTLGQLEYSPLHFGNGTRLTVT.

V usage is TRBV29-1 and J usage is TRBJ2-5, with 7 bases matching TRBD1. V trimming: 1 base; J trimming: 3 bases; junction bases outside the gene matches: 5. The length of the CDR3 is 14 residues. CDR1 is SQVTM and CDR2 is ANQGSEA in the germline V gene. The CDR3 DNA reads TGCAGCGTTGAAGGAGCAGGGGGAAAAGAGACCCAGTACTTC. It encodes CSVEGAGGKETQYF.

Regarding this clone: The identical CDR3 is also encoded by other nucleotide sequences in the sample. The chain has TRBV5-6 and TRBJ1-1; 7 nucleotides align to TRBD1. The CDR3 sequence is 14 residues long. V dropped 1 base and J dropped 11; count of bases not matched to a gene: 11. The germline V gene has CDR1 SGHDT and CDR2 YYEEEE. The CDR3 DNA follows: TGTGCCAGCAGCTTGCGGGACAGAATCCTTAGGGCTTTCTTT. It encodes CASSLRDRILRAFF.

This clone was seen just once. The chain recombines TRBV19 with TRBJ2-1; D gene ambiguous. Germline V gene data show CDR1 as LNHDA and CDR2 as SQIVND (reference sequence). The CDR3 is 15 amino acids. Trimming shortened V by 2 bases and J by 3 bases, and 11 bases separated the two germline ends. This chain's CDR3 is CASSISAGHYNEQFF. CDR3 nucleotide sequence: TGTGCCAGTAGTATATCGGCAGGCCACTACAATGAGCAGTTCTTC.

CDR3 nucleotides: TGCAGCGCGTCACAGGGTACGGACACTGAAGCTTTCTTT. It specifies CSASQGTDTEAFF. The chain recombines TRBV29-1 with TRBJ1-1; a possible D gene is TRBD1 (6 bases). Trimming stripped 7 bases from V and 3 bases from J, with 15 bases between. Germline CDR1 SQVTM, CDR2 ANQGSEA. The CDR3 covers 13 residues.